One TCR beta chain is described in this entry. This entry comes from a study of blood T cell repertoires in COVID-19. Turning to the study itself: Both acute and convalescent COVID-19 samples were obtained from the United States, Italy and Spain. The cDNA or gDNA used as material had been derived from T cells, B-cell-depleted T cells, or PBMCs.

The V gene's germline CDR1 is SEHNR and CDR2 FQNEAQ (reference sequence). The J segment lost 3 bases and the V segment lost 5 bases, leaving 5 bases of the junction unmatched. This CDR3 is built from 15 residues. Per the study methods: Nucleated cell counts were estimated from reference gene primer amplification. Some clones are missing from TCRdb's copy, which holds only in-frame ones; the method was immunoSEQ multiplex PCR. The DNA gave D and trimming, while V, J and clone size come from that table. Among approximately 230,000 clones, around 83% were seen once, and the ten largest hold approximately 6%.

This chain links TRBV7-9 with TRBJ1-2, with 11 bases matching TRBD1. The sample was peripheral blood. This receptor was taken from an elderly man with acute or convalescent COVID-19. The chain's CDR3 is CASSIGQGAYYGYTF. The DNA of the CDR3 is TGTGCCAGCAGCATCGGACAGGGGGCCTACTATGGCTACACCTTC.